This entry lists 10 T cell receptor beta chains sequenced from one sample in a study of shared clonotypes between healthy human individuals. Libraries were prepared by immunoSEQ multiplex PCR; TCRdb keeps only in-frame clonotypes and omits some of them. The data contain hundreds of thousands of clones, roughly 98% of them singletons. Naive CD8 populations comprised CD45RO-negative cells positively selected for CCR7, excluding terminally differentiated effector memory CD45RA+ cells. Sequences were obtained from naive CD8+ T cells sorted from blood. These receptors all come from a man between 25 and 39 years old in good health.

The genes are TRBV10-3 and TRBJ2-1, with D unresolved. V lost 7 bases, J lost 9 bases, and 10 bases lay in between. Germline V lookup: CDR1 ENHRY, CDR2 SYGVKD. The CDR3 is 11 residues long. The CDR3 spells CAIMSEGEQFF. The CDR3 bases are TGTGCCATCATGTCCGAAGGTGAGCAGTTCTTC.

V is TRBV7-6 and J is TRBJ2-1; TRBD2 aligns across 13 bases. J lost 2 bases, V lost 5 bases, and 3 bases had no gene match. Germline V lookup: CDR1 SGHVS, CDR2 FNYEAQ. There are 16 residues in the CDR3. Here the CDR3 DNA reads TGTGCCAGCAGCCCCGGGACTAGCGGGGCCTACAATGAGCAGTTCTTC. This codes for CASSPGTSGAYNEQFF.

This rearrangement joins TRBV5-4 to TRBJ1-5, with TRBD1 matching 7 bases. Germline values: CDR1 SGHNT, CDR2 YYREEE (reference sequence). The CDR3 has 16 residues. The junction had 10 bases not matched to a gene; V was cut back by 0 bases and J by 7 bases. The CDR3 reads CASSLADRVSGQPQHF. The CDR3 DNA reads as TGTGCCAGCAGCTTGGCCGACAGGGTCTCGGGGCAGCCCCAGCATTTT.

The gene calls are TRBV7-8 and TRBJ1-4, with D maybe TRBD1 (6 bases). V lost 2 bases to trimming and J lost 8 bases, with 9 bases between them. Germline-derived CDR1 and CDR2 are SGHVS and FQNEAQ. The length of the CDR3 is 13 residues. The CDR3 region is CASSLIQGEKLFF. DNA of the CDR3: TGTGCCAGCAGCTTAATCCAGGGGGAAAAACTGTTTTTT.

The V gene is TRBV9, the J gene TRBJ2-1; 10 bases are shared with TRBD1. In germline, CDR1 is SGDLS, CDR2 YYNGEE. J gave up 5 bases and V 3 bases, and 11 bases lay outside the gene matches. The CDR3 has 17 amino acids. For the CDR3, the DNA is TGTGCCAGCAGCGCAACGTGGGGGACAGGGGAGGACAATGAGCAGTTCTTC. As protein: CASSATWGTGEDNEQFF.

This chain links TRBV7-6 with TRBJ2-7, with TRBD2 matching 8 bases. Germline V lookup: CDR1 SGHVS, CDR2 FNYEAQ. The CDR3 has 18 residues. V was pared by 1 base and J by 2 bases, with 13 bases of the junction left unmatched. The CDR3 sequence: CASSLGPSGGPRPYEQYF. CDR3 bases: TGTGCCAGCAGCTTAGGACCCAGCGGGGGCCCCAGACCCTACGAGCAGTACTTC.

The V gene is TRBV9, the J gene TRBJ1-4, with unresolved D. The germline V and J ends were trimmed by 2 bases and 4 bases, with 9 bases remaining between them. Germline values: CDR1 SGDLS, CDR2 YYNGEE. The CDR3 length is 14 residues. CDR3 protein: CASSVGEYNEKLFF. CDR3 coding DNA: TGTGCCAGCAGCGTGGGTGAATATAATGAAAAACTGTTTTTT. The full variable domain, in which reference TRBV9 and TRBJ1-4 provide the parts outside the CDR3, is DSGVTQTPKHLITATGQRVTLRCSPRSGDLSVYWYQQSLDQGLQFLIQYYNGEERAKGNILERFSAQQFPDLHSELNLSSLELGDSALYFCASSVGEYNEKLFFGSGTQLSVL.

The J gene is TRBJ2-3, the V gene TRBV9; D is unclear. V was pared by 3 bases and J by 14 bases, with 10 bases between. Germline CDR1 reads SGDLS; CDR2 reads YYNGEE. This CDR3 has 10 amino acids. The CDR3 loop reads CASSGNRPYF. The CDR3 region has the DNA TGTGCCAGCAGCGGAAATCGACCGTATTTT.

This sequence joins TRBV30 and TRBJ2-1; D remains ambiguous. Germline assignment: CDR1 GTSNPN and CDR2 SVGIG (reference sequence). The CDR3 has 12 amino acids. V lost 0 bases and J lost 6, with 6 bases in between. CDR3 sequence: CAWSVISNEQFF. The CDR3 region has the DNA TGTGCCTGGAGTGTAATCAGCAATGAGCAGTTCTTC.

As for this clone: Different DNA sequences within this sample yield the same CDR3. The gene calls are TRBV27 and TRBJ2-7; 11 nucleotides agree with TRBD2. V shed 6 bases and J 4 bases; nucleotides not matched to a gene: 5. The CDR3 runs to 14 residues. Germline-derived CDR1 and CDR2 are MNHEY and SMNVEV (reference sequence). CDR3: CASSTGTSGYEQYF. DNA for the CDR3: TGTGCCAGCAGCACCGGGACTAGCGGATACGAGCAGTACTTC.